The 3 T cell receptor beta chains presented below share a single source sample, sequenced in a study of T cell responses to AZD1222 COVID-19 vaccine. Method: immunoSEQ multiplex PCR; TCRdb's copy keeps in-frame clones and lacks some. The sample includes roughly 130,000 clones, approximately 90% of them seen just once. Source: peripheral blood, taken on day 0 of AZD1222 vaccination. All receptors come from an adult in good health.

V is TRBV18 and J is TRBJ2-7; D gene unclear. The CDR3 spans 12 residues. Germline lookup yields CDR1 KGHSH and CDR2 LQKENI. V was shortened by 2 bases and J by 5 bases, with 7 bases between the two germline ends. The CDR3 here is CASSPMGHEQYV. CDR3 sequence (DNA): TGTGCCAGCTCACCAATGGGTCACGAGCAGTACGTC.

The chain is built from TRBV28 and TRBJ2-5; 13 bases are shared with TRBD2. The CDR3 is made up of 18 amino acids. Germline CDR1 and CDR2: MDHEN and SYDVKM. The junction had 13 bases not matched to a gene; V was cut back by 6 bases and J by 3 bases. The CDR3 nucleotides are TGTGCCAGCAGCCGCGGACTAGCGGGGGCTTCCTGGAAAGAGACCCAGTACTTC. Its translation is CASSRGLAGASWKETQYF.

This sequence joins TRBV7-3 and TRBJ1-2, with 8 bases aligning to TRBD1. Germline-derived CDR1 and CDR2 are SGHTA and FQGTGA. The J segment lost 3 bases and the V segment lost 5 bases, leaving 8 bases of the junction unmatched. The CDR3 has 15 residues. The CDR3 is CASSQGTGWDYGYTF. The CDR3 DNA reads as TGTGCCAGCAGCCAGGGGACAGGCTGGGACTATGGCTACACCTTC. Together with reference TRBV7-3 and TRBJ1-2, the CDR3 gives the full variable domain: GAGVSQTPSNKVTEKGKYVELRCDPISGHTALYWYRQSLGQGPEFLIYFQGTGAADDSGLPNDRFFAVRPEGSVSTLKIQRTERGDSAVYLCASSQGTGWDYGYTFGSGTRLTVV.